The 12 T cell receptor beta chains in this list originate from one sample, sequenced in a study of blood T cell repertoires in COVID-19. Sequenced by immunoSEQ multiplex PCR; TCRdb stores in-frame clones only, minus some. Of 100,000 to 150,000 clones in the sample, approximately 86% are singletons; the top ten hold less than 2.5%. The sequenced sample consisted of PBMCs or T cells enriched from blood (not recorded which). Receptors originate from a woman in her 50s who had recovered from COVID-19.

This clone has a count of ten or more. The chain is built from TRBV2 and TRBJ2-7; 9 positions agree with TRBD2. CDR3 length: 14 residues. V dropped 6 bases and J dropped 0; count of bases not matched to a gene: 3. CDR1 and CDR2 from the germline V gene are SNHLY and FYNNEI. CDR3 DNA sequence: TGTGCCAGCAGCGTTAGCGGGGGCTCCTACGAGCAGTACTTC. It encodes CASSVSGGSYEQYF.

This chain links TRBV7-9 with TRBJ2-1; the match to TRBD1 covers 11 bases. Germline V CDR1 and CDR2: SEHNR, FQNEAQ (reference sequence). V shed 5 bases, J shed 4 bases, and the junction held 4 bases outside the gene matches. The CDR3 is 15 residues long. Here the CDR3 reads CASSPGTGGYNEQFF. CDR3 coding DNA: TGTGCCAGCAGCCCCGGGACAGGGGGTTACAATGAGCAGTTCTTC.

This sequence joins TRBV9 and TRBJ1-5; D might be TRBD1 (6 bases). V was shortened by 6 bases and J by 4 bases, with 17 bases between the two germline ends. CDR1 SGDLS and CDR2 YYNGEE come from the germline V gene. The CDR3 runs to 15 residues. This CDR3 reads CASNPSGGLNQPQHF. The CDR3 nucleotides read TGTGCCAGCAACCCGTCCGGGGGGCTAAATCAGCCCCAGCATTTT.

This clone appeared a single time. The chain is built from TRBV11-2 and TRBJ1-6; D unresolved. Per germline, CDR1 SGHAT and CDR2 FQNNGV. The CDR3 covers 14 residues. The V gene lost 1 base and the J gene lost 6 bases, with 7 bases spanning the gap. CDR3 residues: CASSLGQFNSPLHF. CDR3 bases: TGTGCCAGCAGCTTAGGACAATTTAATTCACCCCTCCACTTT.

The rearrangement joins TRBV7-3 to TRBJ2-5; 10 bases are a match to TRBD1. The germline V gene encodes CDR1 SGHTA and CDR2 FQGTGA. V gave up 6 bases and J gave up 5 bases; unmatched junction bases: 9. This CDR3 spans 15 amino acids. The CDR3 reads CASSRDRGTRETQYF. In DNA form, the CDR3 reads TGTGCCAGCAGTCGGGACAGGGGAACGAGGGAGACCCAGTACTTC. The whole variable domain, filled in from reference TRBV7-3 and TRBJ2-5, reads GAGVSQTPSNKVTEKGKYVELRCDPISGHTALYWYRQSLGQGPEFLIYFQGTGAADDSGLPNDRFFAVRPEGSVSTLKIQRTERGDSAVYLCASSRDRGTRETQYFGPGTRLLVL.

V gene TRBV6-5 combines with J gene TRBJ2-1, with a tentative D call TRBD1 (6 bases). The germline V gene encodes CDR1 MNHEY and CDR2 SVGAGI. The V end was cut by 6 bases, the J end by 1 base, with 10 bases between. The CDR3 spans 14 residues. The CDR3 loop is CASRGGASYNEQFF. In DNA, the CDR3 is TGTGCCAGCAGAGGGGGAGCGTCCTACAATGAGCAGTTCTTC.

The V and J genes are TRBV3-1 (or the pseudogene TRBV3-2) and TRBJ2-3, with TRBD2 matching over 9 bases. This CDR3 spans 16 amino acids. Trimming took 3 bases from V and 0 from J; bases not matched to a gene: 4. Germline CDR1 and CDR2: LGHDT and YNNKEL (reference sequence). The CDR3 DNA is TGTGCCAGCAGCCACCTAGCGGGAATAAGCACAGATACGCAGTATTTT. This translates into CASSHLAGISTDTQYF.

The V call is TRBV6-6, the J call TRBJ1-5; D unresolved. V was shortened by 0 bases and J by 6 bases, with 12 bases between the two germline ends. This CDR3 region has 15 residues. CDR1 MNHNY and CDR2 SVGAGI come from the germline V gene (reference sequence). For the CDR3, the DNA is TGTGCCAGCAGTTACTCTCGTCAGCCAGGTCAGCCCCAGCATTTT. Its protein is CASSYSRQPGQPQHF.

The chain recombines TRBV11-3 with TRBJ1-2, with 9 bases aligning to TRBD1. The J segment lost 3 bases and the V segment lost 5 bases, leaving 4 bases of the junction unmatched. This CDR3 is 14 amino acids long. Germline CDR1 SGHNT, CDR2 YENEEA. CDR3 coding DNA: TGTGCCAGCAGCCCATGGACAGGGGACTATGGCTACACCTTC. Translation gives CASSPWTGDYGYTF.

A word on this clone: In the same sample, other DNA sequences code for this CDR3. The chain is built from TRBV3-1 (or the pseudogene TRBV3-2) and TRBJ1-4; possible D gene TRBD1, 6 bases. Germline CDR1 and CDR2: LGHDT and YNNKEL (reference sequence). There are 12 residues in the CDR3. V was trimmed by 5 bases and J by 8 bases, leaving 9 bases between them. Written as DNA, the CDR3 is TGTGCCAGCAGCTCTAGGGGGGAAAAACTGTTTTTT. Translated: CASSSRGEKLFF.

The DNA for the CDR3 is TGTGCCAGCAGCTTGCTGGACAGGCCGGTGAACACTGAAGCTTTCTTT. Its protein is CASSLLDRPVNTEAFF. The chain employs TRBV5-6 and TRBJ1-1; 7 nucleotides agree with TRBD1. The CDR3 sequence is 16 residues long. J was trimmed by 0 bases and V by 1 base; bases with no gene match: 6. Germline-derived CDR1 and CDR2 are SGHDT and YYEEEE.

The CDR3, as DNA: TGCGCCAGCAGCCAAGGGGACACCACGAGCTCCTACAATGAGCAGTTCTTC. This encodes CASSQGDTTSSYNEQFF. The rearrangement joins TRBV4-1 to TRBJ2-1; D is possibly TRBD1 (6 bases). V lost 1 base, J lost 0 bases, and 13 bases lay in between. Germline V gene lookup returns CDR1 MGHRA and CDR2 YSYEKL. The CDR3 totals 17 residues.